The source of this T cell receptor (beta chain) is a study of blood T cell repertoires in COVID-19. In germline, CDR1 is MGHRA, CDR2 YSYEKL. The germline V and J ends were trimmed by 0 bases and 7 bases, with 21 bases remaining between them. There are 18 residues in the CDR3. Generated by immunoSEQ multiplex PCR, the TCRdb table keeps only in-frame clones and is missing some. The table lists about 150,000 clones, roughly nine tenths of them singletons. The rearrangement links TRBV4-1 to TRBJ1-4; D remains ambiguous. The sample was peripheral blood. The clonotype comes from a woman in her sixties or seventies with acute or convalescent COVID-19. The CDR3 DNA reads as TGCGCCAGCAGCCAAGATCGGTTAAAGGGAGCCCTGGGTGAAAAACTGTTTTTT. Its translation: CASSQDRLKGALGEKLFF.